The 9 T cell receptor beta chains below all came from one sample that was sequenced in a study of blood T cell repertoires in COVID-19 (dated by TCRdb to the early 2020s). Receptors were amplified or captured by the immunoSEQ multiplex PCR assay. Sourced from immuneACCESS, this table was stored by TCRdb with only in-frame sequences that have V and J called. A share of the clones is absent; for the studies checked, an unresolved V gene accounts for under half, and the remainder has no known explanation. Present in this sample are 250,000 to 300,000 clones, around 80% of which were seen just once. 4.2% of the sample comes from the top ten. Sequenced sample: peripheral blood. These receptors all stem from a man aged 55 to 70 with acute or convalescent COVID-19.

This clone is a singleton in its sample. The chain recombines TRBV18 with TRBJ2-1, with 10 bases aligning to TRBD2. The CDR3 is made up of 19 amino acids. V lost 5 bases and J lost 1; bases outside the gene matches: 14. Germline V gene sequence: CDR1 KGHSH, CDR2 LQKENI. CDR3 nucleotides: TGTGCCAGCTCATTAGCCCTTTCTAGCGGGAGACGTTCCTACAATGAGCAGTTCTTC. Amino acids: CASSLALSSGRRSYNEQFF. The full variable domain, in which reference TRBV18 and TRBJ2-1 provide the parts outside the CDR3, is NAGVMQNPRHLVRRRGQEARLRCSPMKGHSHVYWYRQLPEEGLKFMVYLQKENIIDESGMPKERFSAEFPKEGPSILRIQQVVRGDSAAYFCASSLALSSGRRSYNEQFFGPGTRLTVL.

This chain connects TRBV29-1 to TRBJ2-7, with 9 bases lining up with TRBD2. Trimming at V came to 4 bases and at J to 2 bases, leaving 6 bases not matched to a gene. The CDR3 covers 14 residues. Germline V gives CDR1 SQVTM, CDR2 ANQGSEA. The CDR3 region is CSVGSGGRAYEQYF. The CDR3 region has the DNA TGCAGCGTTGGCTCGGGCGGGAGGGCCTACGAGCAGTACTTC.

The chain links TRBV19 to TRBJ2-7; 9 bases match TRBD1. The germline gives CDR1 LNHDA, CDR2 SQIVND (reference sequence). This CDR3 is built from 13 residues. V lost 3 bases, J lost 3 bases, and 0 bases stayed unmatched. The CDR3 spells CASSMGQGYEQYF. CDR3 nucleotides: TGTGCCAGTAGTATGGGACAGGGCTACGAGCAGTACTTC.

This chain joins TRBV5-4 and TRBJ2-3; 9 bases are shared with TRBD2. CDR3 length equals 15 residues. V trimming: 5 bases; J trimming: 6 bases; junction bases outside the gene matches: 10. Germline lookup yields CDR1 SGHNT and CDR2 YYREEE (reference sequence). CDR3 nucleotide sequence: TGTGCCAGCAGAAGGGATCTAGCGGGGATTGATACGCAGTATTTT. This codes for CASRRDLAGIDTQYF.

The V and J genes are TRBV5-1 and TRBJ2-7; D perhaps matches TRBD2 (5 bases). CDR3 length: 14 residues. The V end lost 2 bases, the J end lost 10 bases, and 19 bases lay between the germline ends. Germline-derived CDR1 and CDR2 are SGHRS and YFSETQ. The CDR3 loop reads CASSLSQNLEGQYF. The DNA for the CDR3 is TGCGCCAGCAGCTTAAGCCAGAACCTAGAGGGCCAGTACTTC.

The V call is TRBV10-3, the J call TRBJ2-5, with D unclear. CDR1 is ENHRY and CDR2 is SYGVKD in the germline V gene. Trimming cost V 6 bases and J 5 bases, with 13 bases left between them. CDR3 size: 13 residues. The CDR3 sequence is CAIRVSGEETQYF. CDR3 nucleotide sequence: TGTGCCATCAGGGTCTCCGGTGAGGAGACCCAGTACTTC.

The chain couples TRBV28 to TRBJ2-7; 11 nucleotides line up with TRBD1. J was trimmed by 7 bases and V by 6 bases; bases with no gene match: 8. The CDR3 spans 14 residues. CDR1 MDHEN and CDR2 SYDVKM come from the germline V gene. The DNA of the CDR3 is TGTGCCAGCAGATCCGGACAGGGGGCTAGTGAGCAGTACTTC. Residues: CASRSGQGASEQYF.

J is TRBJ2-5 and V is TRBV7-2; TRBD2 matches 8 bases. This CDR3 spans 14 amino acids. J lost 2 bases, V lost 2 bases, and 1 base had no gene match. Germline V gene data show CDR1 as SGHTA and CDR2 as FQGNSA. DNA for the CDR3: TGTGCCAGCAGCTTATCTAGCGGGCAAGAGACCCAGTACTTC. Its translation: CASSLSSGQETQYF.

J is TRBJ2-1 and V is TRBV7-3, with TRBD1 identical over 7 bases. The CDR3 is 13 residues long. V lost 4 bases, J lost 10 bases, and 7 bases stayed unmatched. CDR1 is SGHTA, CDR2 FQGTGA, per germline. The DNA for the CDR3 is TGTGCCAGCAGCTCCCCCGGGACAGCCGAGCAGTTCTTC. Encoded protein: CASSSPGTAEQFF.